This T cell receptor (beta chain) derives from a study of blood T cell repertoires in COVID-19 (dated by TCRdb to 2020 to 2021). About the investigation overall: The collaborator samples originated in the United States, Italy and Spain and spanned the acute and convalescent phases of COVID-19. The repertoires were released in a freely available public database meant as a resource for research on the immune response to SARS-CoV-2. The sample metadata nearly always contained a de-identified subject ID, COVID-19 status, age in years and sex. Where available, HLA class I and class II types were obtained from metadata supplied by the sample provider rather than from assay-based typing. The dataset comprised deeply sampled blood TCRbeta repertoires from subjects exposed to, actively infected with, or recovered from COVID-19. Samples came from the ongoing ImmuneRACE study (first 160 participants) plus 1,254 subjects from 6 global collaborators. The material from the prospective study consisted of cDNA or gDNA derived from T cells, B-cell-depleted T cells, or PBMCs.

What the authors observed across the whole study: The quantity of clinical and demographic metadata differed by source and by participant and was supplied without curation.

In its sample, this clone was seen a few times. What antigen it recognizes has not been identified. Qualities for individual bases were not recorded, and no much larger clone is one base off. The immunoSEQ Assay, a bias-controlled multiplex PCR, was used to amplify TCRbeta CDR3 regions from genomic DNA. The original pipeline was this. The number of nucleated cells in each sample was estimated from the amplification of reference gene primers within the assay. To quantify the absolute abundance of each unique TCRbeta CDR3 rearrangement, sequence reads were collapsed and filtered. Productive Simpson clonality was computed per sample as the square root of Simpson's diversity index over productive rearrangements. Held by TCRdb, this immuneACCESS table contains in-frame sequences only and omits some clones. Under half of the omission traces to an unresolved V gene where checked; the cause of the rest is unknown. V, J and clone size were drawn from that table, and D and trimming were deduced from the DNA. The sample has about 410,000 clones on record, around nine tenths of them singletons. The ten biggest clones cover roughly 1.6% of the sample.

In Seattle, one collaborating source enrolled patients while the infection was active and tracked those patients longitudinally over the course of disease. Whole blood was collected in K2EDTA tubes by collaborating institutions according to the institutions' own protocols. For TCRbeta analysis, collaborator samples were shipped as frozen whole blood, as isolated PBMCs, or as DNA extracted from either sample type. CDR1 and CDR2 (MNHEY, SVGEGT) derive from the germline V gene. The cysteine opens and the phenylalanine closes a CDR3 of 16 amino acids. Only the CDR3 region is kept as DNA, spanning 48 bases read in frame from base 1. V is pared back by 2 bases and J by 4 bases, with 17 bases lying between the germline termini.

The rearranged segments are TRBV6-2 or TRBV6-3 and TRBJ1-2; perhaps TRBD1 is the D gene, with 6 bases matching. The sequenced sample consisted of peripheral blood. This clonotype was obtained from a woman in her thirties or forties with COVID-19, enrolled during active disease. This receptor carries the CDR3 CASSYQGSFFRYGYTF. The nucleotide sequence is given as TGTGCCAGCAGTTACCAGGGGTCTTTTTTCCGCTATGGCTACACCTTC.